This T cell receptor (beta chain) appears in the sequencing data of a study of Ad26.COV2.S vaccination and SARS-CoV-2 variants. As to treatment: some 20 received Ad26.COV2.S at low or high dose, single or two shots; roughly 5 received placebo; per-sample allocation not given. Collection of the samples took place on day 63 after the first injection of vaccine or placebo. CDR3 length: 14 amino acids. The germline V gene has CDR1 SGHRS and CDR2 YFSETQ. The V and J ends lost 4 bases and 1 base respectively, with 11 bases between them. Some clones are missing from TCRdb's copy, which holds only in-frame ones; the method was immunoSEQ multiplex PCR. The profile shows approximately 420,000 clones, less than 90% of them singletons.

This material consisted of peripheral blood, taken in a trial of Ad26.COV2.S vaccine versus placebo. This receptor was obtained from a person between 18 and 65 years old who received the Ad26.COV2.S COVID-19 vaccine or a placebo. This sequence joins TRBV5-1 and TRBJ1-1; tentatively, D is TRBD1 (6 bases). The CDR3 loop is CASSPTGSNTEAFF. CDR3 coding DNA: TGCGCCAGCAGCCCGACAGGTTCGAACACTGAAGCTTTCTTT.